The 16 T cell receptor beta chains presented below share a single source sample, sequenced in a study of blood T cell repertoires in COVID-19. Measured with immunoSEQ multiplex PCR; TCRdb has only the in-frame clones, and not every one. The sample lists approximately 230,000 clones; around 82% were seen once. The sample consisted of peripheral blood. Receptors originate from a woman at least 80 years old with active or convalescent COVID-19.

The chain has TRBV4-1 and TRBJ2-5, with TRBD2 identical over 10 bases. Germline trimming cut 0 bases from V and 4 bases from J; bases unmatched to any gene: 14. Per germline, CDR1 MGHRA and CDR2 YSYEKL. There are 19 residues in the CDR3. The CDR3: CASSQDWVAGGHLVETQYF. In DNA, the CDR3 is TGCGCCAGCAGCCAAGATTGGGTAGCGGGAGGTCACTTGGTAGAGACCCAGTACTTC.

The gene calls are TRBV9 and TRBJ2-7, with D tentatively TRBD1 (6 bases). In germline, CDR1 is SGDLS, CDR2 YYNGEE. V lost 0 bases and J lost 2, with 15 bases in between. This CDR3 is built from 16 residues. The CDR3 is CASSVVSGQTTYEQYF. In DNA form, the CDR3 reads TGTGCCAGCAGCGTAGTCTCCGGACAGACAACCTACGAGCAGTACTTC. Filled out from reference TRBV9 and TRBJ2-7, the complete variable domain reads DSGVTQTPKHLITATGQRVTLRCSPRSGDLSVYWYQQSLDQGLQFLIQYYNGEERAKGNILERFSAQQFPDLHSELNLSSLELGDSALYFCASSVVSGQTTYEQYFGPGTRLTVT.

The gene calls are TRBV7-6 and TRBJ1-4; TRBD1 might be the D (5 bases). Deletions cut 1 base from V and 8 bases from J, with 17 bases between. Germline assignment: CDR1 SGHVS and CDR2 FNYEAQ. The CDR3 has 16 amino acids. CDR3 nucleotide sequence: TGTGCCAGCAGCTTAGGGTCCGGGGGGAGTGGGGAAAAACTGTTTTTT. Translating gives CASSLGSGGSGEKLFF.

The chain is built from TRBV20-1 and TRBJ1-2, with no clear D. The germline V and J ends were trimmed by 3 bases and 4 bases, with 12 bases remaining between them. Germline V CDR1 and CDR2: DFQATT, SNEGSKA (reference sequence). The CDR3 has 13 amino acids. CDR3 in amino acids: CSASRHVAYGYTF. CDR3 bases: TGCAGTGCTAGTCGACATGTGGCCTATGGCTACACCTTC.

The chain carries TRBV3-1 (or the pseudogene TRBV3-2) and TRBJ2-5, with TRBD1 identical over 9 bases. This CDR3 spans 16 amino acids. The junction had 6 bases not matched to a gene; V was cut back by 2 bases and J by 2 bases. CDR1 and CDR2 (germline): LGHDT, YNNKEL (reference sequence). The CDR3 loop reads CASSQRGTGRQETQYF. The CDR3 DNA reads TGTGCCAGCAGCCAAAGGGGGACAGGGCGTCAAGAGACCCAGTACTTC.

The chain is built from TRBV11-3 and TRBJ2-2; 7 bases map to TRBD1. The CDR3 has 13 amino acids. J was trimmed by 6 bases and V by 5 bases; bases with no gene match: 3. Germline CDR1 reads SGHNT; CDR2 reads YENEEA. For the CDR3, the DNA is TGTGCCAGCAGCCACAGGGGTCCCGGGGAGCTGTTTTTT. This gives the protein CASSHRGPGELFF.

The chain has TRBV2 and TRBJ1-6; D gene uncertain. This CDR3 has 16 amino acids. Germline V gene lookup returns CDR1 SNHLY and CDR2 FYNNEI. Trimming shortened V by 6 bases and J by 6 bases, and 18 bases separated the two germline ends. CDR3 coding DNA: TGTGCCAGCAGGTTGGACTCTGGAACTATTAATTCACCCCTCCACTTT. Protein product: CASRLDSGTINSPLHF.

The gene calls are TRBV21-1 and TRBJ1-5; TRBD1, the table's D call, was not compared with the DNA. TRBV21-1 corresponds to a pseudogene. This CDR3 spans 16 amino acids. CDR3 bases: TGTGCCACCTCCAGGGGGCGATACAGGGAAGATCAGCCCCAGCATTTT. This translates into CATSRGRYREDQPQHF.

This clone was detected only a few times. The V call is TRBV7-8, the J call TRBJ1-1; D call uncertain. The germline V gene has CDR1 SGHVS and CDR2 FQNEAQ. This CDR3 region has 12 residues. Deletions cut 5 bases from V and 2 bases from J, with 6 bases between. As DNA, the CDR3 is TGTGCCAGCAGCCCTAGAAACACTGAAGCTTTCTTT. It encodes CASSPRNTEAFF.

The table lists this clone with many counts. This rearrangement joins TRBV18 to TRBJ1-6, with 9 bases that match TRBD1. The CDR3 covers 14 residues. CDR1 KGHSH and CDR2 LQKENI come from the germline V gene. After removal of 4 bases from V and 10 bases from J, the junction contained 5 bases not matched to a gene. The CDR3 loop reads CASSQDRGWSPLHF. The DNA of the CDR3 is TGTGCCAGCTCACAGGACAGGGGTTGGTCACCCCTCCACTTT.

The rearrangement links TRBV6-6 to TRBJ1-2, with a weak D call TRBD1 (6 bases). This CDR3 has 14 amino acids. The V gene lost 0 bases and the J gene lost 5 bases, with 10 bases spanning the gap. Germline CDR1 MNHNY, CDR2 SVGAGI (reference sequence). The CDR3 here is CASSYSRRGYGYTF. CDR3 nucleotide sequence: TGTGCCAGCAGTTACTCGCGCAGGGGTTATGGCTACACCTTC.

The chain joins TRBV6-4 to TRBJ1-5; D perhaps matches TRBD1 (5 bases). V shed 8 bases and J shed 6 bases, with 20 bases lying between them. This CDR3 comprises 15 residues. The germline CDR1 and CDR2 sequences are MRHNA and SNTAGT. CDR3 residues: CASQLEHGGGQPQHF. For the CDR3, the DNA is TGTGCCAGCCAACTAGAACACGGGGGGGGTCAGCCCCAGCATTTT.

The chain joins TRBV28 to TRBJ2-3; 8 bases line up with TRBD2. Per the germline V gene, CDR1 is MDHEN and CDR2 is SYDVKM. V shed 5 bases, J shed 3 bases, and the junction held 4 bases outside the gene matches. This CDR3 is 14 amino acids long. The CDR3 nucleotides are TGTGCCAGCAGTGACGGGGGGGCTACAGATACGCAGTATTTT. This sequence encodes CASSDGGATDTQYF.

The V gene is TRBV24-1, the J gene TRBJ2-3; 10 bases line up with TRBD2. Looked up from germline, CDR1 is KGHDR and CDR2 is SFDVKD. This CDR3 comprises 15 residues. J was trimmed by 3 bases and V by 4 bases; bases with no gene match: 3. CDR3 DNA: TGTGCCACCAGTGACTCTAGCGGGAGTACAGATACGCAGTATTTT. As protein: CATSDSSGSTDTQYF.

For the CDR3, the DNA is TGCGCCAGCAACCGGACTAGCGAGCCTTACGAGCAGTACTTC. Residues: CASNRTSEPYEQYF. The chain links TRBV10-1 to TRBJ2-7, with 9 bases lining up with TRBD2. The CDR3 is 14 residues long. Germline V gene sequence: CDR1 WNHNN, CDR2 SYGVQD (reference sequence). Trimming at V came to 7 bases and at J to 4 bases, leaving 8 bases not matched to a gene.

V and J are TRBV19 and TRBJ1-2; perhaps TRBD1 as D (6 bases). The V end was cut by 3 bases, the J end by 11 bases, with 22 bases between. This CDR3 comprises 15 residues. Germline V gives CDR1 LNHDA, CDR2 SQIVND (reference sequence). CDR3 nucleotide sequence: TGTGCCAGTAGTATCAGCGGGGGGGCAATCCCGCGGTACACCTTC. Its translation is CASSISGGAIPRYTF.